This TCR beta chain was captured by sequencing in a study of control samples from healthy donors and cancer patients. Germline CDR1 LGHDT, CDR2 YNNKEL (reference sequence). Deletions cut 4 bases from V and 6 bases from J, with 8 bases between. The CDR3 extends over 12 amino acids. Sequencing used immunoSEQ multiplex PCR; TCRdb keeps in-frame clones, though not all of them. Among fewer than 250,000 clones listed, roughly nine tenths were seen once. This sequence was found in a man aged 25-45 years in good health. Sequencing used blood. The chain combines TRBV3-1 (or the pseudogene TRBV3-2) with TRBJ2-3; D gene unclear. CDR3 sequence (DNA): TGTGCCAGCAGCCGAGGTGCGGATACGCAGTATTTT. Protein: CASSRGADTQYF.